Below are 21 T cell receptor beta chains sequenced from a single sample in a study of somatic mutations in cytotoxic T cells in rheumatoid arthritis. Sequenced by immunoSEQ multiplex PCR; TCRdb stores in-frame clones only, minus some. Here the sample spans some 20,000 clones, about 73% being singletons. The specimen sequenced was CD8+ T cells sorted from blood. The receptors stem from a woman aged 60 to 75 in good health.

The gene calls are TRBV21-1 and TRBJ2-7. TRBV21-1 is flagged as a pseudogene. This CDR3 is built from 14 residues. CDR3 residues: CASSTWTVPYEQYF. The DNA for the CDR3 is TGTGCCAGCAGCACCTGGACGGTCCCCTACGAGCAGTACTTC.

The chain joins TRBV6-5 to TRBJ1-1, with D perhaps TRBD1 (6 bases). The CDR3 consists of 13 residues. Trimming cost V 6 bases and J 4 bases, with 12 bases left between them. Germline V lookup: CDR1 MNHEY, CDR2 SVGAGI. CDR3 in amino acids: CASSQGGGTEAFF. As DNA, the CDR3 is TGTGCCAGCAGCCAGGGAGGGGGCACTGAAGCTTTCTTT.

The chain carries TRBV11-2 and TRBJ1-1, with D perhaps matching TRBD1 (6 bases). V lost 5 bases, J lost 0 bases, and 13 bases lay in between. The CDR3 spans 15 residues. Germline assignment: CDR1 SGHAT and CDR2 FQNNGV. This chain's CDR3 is CASSLRTEMNTEAFF. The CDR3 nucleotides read TGTGCCAGCAGCCTCCGGACAGAAATGAACACTGAAGCTTTCTTT.

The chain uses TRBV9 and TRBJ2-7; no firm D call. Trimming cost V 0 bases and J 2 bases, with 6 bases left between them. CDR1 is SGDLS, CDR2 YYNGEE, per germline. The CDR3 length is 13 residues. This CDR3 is CASSVGEPYEQYF. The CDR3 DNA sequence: TGTGCCAGCAGCGTAGGAGAGCCCTACGAGCAGTACTTC.

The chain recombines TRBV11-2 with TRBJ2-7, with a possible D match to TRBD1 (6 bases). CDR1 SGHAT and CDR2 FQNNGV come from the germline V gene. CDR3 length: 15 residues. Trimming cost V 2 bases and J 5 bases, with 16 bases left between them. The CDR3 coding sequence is TGTGCCAGCAGCTTACCCGGACAGAGAAGGGACGAGCAGTACTTC. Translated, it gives CASSLPGQRRDEQYF.

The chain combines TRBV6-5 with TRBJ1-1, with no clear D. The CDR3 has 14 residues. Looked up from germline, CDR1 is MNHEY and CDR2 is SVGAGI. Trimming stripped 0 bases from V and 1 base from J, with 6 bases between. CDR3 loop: CASSYSRRNTEAFF. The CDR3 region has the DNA TGTGCCAGCAGTTACTCCCGGCGGAACACTGAAGCTTTCTTT.

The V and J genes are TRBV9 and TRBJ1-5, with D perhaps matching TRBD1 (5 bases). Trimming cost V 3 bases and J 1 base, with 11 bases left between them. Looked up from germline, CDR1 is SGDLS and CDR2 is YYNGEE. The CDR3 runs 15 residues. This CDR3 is CASSGEGVSNQPQHF. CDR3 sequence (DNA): TGTGCCAGCAGCGGGGAAGGGGTAAGCAATCAGCCCCAGCATTTT. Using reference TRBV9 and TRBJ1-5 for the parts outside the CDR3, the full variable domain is DSGVTQTPKHLITATGQRVTLRCSPRSGDLSVYWYQQSLDQGLQFLIQYYNGEERAKGNILERFSAQQFPDLHSELNLSSLELGDSALYFCASSGEGVSNQPQHFGDGTRLSIL.

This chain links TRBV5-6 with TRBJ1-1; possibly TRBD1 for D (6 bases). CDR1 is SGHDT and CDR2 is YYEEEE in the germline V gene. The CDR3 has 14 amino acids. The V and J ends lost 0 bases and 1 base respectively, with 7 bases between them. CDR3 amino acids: CASSLGGQNTEAFF. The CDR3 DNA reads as TGTGCCAGCAGCTTGGGGGGGCAGAACACTGAAGCTTTCTTT. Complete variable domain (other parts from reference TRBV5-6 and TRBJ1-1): DAGVTQSPTHLIKTRGQQVTLRCSPKSGHDTVSWYQQALGQGPQFIFQYYEEEERQRGNFPDRFSGHQFPNYSSELNVNALLLGDSALYLCASSLGGQNTEAFFGQGTRLTVV.

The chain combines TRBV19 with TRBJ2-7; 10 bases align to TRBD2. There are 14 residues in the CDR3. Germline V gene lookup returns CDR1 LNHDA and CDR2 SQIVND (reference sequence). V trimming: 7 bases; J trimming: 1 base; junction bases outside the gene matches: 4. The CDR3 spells CASTPLAGSYEQYF. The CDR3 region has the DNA TGTGCCAGTACCCCACTAGCGGGGTCCTACGAGCAGTACTTC.

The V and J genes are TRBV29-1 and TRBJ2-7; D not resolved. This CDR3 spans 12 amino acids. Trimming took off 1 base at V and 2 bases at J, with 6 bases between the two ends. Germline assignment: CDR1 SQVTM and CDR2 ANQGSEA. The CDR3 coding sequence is TGCAGCGTTGAAGGGGCGGCCTACGAGCAGTACTTC. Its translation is CSVEGAAYEQYF.

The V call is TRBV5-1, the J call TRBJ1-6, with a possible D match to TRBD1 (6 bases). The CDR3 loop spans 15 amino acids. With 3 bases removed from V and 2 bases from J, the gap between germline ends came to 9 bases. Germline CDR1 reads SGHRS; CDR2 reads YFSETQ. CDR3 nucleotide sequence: TGCGCCAGCAGCTCAGGGGTCCCCTATAATTCACCCCTCCACTTT. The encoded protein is CASSSGVPYNSPLHF.

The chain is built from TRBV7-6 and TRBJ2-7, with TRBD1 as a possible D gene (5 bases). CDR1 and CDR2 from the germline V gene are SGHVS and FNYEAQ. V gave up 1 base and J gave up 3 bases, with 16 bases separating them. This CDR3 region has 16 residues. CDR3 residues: CASSLGNRRRIYEQYF. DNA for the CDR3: TGTGCCAGCAGCTTAGGAAACAGGCGCCGTATCTACGAGCAGTACTTC.

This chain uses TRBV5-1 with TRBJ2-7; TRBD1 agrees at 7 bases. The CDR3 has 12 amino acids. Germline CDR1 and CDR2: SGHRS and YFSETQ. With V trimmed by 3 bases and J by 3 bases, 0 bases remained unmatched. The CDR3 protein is CASSWDSYEQYF. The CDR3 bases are TGCGCCAGCAGCTGGGACAGCTACGAGCAGTACTTC. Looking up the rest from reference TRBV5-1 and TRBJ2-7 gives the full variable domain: KAGVTQTPRYLIKTRGQQVTLSCSPISGHRSVSWYQQTPGQGLQFLFEYFSETQRNKGNFPGRFSGRQFSNSRSEMNVSTLELGDSALYLCASSWDSYEQYFGPGTRLTVT.

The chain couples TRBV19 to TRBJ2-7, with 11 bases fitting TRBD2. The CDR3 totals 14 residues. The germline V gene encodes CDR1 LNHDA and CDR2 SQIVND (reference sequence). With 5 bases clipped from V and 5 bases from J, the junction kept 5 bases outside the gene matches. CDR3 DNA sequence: TGTGCCAGTAGTTTTACTAGCGGGAGCCACGAGCAGTACTTC. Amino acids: CASSFTSGSHEQYF.

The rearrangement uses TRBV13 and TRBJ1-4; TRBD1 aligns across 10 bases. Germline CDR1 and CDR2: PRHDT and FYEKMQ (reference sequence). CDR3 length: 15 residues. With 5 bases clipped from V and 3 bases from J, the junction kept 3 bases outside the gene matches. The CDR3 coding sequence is TGTGCCAGCAGCGACGGACAGGGGGCTAATGAAAAACTGTTTTTT. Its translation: CASSDGQGANEKLFF.

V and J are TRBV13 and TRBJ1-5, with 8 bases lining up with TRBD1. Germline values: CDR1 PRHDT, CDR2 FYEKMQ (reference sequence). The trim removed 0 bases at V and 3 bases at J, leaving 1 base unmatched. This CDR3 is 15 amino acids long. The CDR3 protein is CASSLGQGVNQPQHF. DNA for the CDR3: TGTGCCAGCAGCTTAGGACAGGGGGTCAATCAGCCCCAGCATTTT.

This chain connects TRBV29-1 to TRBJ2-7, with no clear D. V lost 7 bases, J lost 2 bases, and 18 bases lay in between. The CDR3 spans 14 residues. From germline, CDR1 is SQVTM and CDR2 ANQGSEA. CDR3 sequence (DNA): TGCAGCGCACAGAAGATGACTCCCCCCTACGAGCAGTACTTC. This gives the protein CSAQKMTPPYEQYF.

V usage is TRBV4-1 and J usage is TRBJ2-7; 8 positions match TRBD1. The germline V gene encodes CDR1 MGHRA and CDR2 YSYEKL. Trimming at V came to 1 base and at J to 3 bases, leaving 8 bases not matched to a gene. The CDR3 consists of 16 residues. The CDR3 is CASSQGEGTGGYEQYF. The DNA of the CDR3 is TGCGCCAGCAGCCAAGGCGAGGGGACAGGTGGCTACGAGCAGTACTTC.

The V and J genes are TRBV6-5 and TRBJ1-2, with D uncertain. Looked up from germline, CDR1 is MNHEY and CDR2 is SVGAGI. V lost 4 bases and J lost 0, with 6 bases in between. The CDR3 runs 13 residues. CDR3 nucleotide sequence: TGTGCCAGCAGTTTCGGCCCTAACTATGGCTACACCTTC. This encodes CASSFGPNYGYTF.

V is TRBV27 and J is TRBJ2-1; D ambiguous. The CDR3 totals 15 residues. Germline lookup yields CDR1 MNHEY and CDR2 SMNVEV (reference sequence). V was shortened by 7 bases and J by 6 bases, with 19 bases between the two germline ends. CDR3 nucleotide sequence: TGTGCCAGCAACCCGGCGTACGGTATTGGCAATGAGCAGTTCTTC. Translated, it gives CASNPAYGIGNEQFF.

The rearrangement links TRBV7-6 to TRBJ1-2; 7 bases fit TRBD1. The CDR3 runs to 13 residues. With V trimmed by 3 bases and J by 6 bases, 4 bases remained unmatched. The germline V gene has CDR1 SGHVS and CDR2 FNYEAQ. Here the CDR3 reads CASSLGTEHGYTF. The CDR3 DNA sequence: TGTGCCAGCAGCTTGGGGACAGAACATGGCTACACCTTC. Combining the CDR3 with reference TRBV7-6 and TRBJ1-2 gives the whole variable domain GAGVSQSPRYKVTKRGQDVALRCDPISGHVSLYWYRQALGQGPEFLTYFNYEAQQDKSGLPNDRFSAERPEGSISTLTIQRTEQRDSAMYRCASSLGTEHGYTFGSGTRLTVV.